This TCR beta chain derives from a study of CD8 T cells in Susac syndrome. CDR3 size: 16 residues. CDR1 and CDR2 (germline): SQVTM, ANQGSEA. V lost 4 bases and J lost 2, with 18 bases in between. From blood CD8+ and CD4+ T cells, the TCR beta chain was sequenced. RNA totalling roughly 0.45 to 1 ug underwent reverse transcription with random hexamers. By means of immunoSEQ multiplex PCR, TCR beta CDR3 spanning 54 Vbeta and 13 Jbeta underwent amplification. A single record per CDR3 protein comes from TCRdb applying MiXCR to the immunoSEQ multiplex PCR reads. The sample shows some 450,000 distinct CDR3 sequences, approximately 85% of them seen only once.

Specimen: CD8+ T cells from PBMCs. This sequence originates from a human donor with multiple sclerosis. V usage is TRBV29-1 and J usage is TRBJ2-1; D is possibly TRBD2 (7 bases). The CDR3 is CSVVGGGRAAYNEQFF. CDR3 nucleotide sequence: TGCAGCGTTGTAGGGGGTGGGAGGGCCGCCTACAATGAGCAGTTCTTC.